This is a list of T cell receptor beta chains from one sample in a study of T-cell memory formation after mild COVID-19. TCRdb processed the 5' RACE reads anew with MiXCR; each CDR3 protein has one entry. The top ten clones hold roughly 24% of a sample with 250,000 or so distinct CDR3 sequences, approximately 19% of them seen once. The sample consisted of PBMCs or a T cell subset sorted from them (not recorded which). The receptors originated from a man between 18 and 35 years old who had mild COVID-19 (a few samples of this study predate the infection). Cell type and time point are not known. The CDR3 runs from the conserved cysteine through the conserved F or W. The order of the fields is CDR3 DNA, CDR3 protein, clone size, D gene, V gene, J gene. The D gene is left open where the match is weak. For some rows the clone size is stated as once, few or many, or as a class when expanded; others skip it.

DNA: TGTGCCAGCTCACCGCCAGCCGCCTACAATGAGCAGTTCTTC
CDR3: CASSPPAAYNEQFF
size: few
D: .
V: TRBV18
J: TRBJ2-1

DNA: TGTGCCAGCAGCTTACAGCAGAACTCACCCCTCCACTTT
CDR3: CASSLQQNSPLHF
size: .
D: .
V: TRBV7-8
J: TRBJ1-6

DNA: TGTGCCAGCACCTTGGACAGGGCTACTTTCACAGATACGCAGTATTTT
CDR3: CASTLDRATFTDTQYF
size: .
D: TRBD1
V: TRBV7-8
J: TRBJ2-3

DNA: TGTGCCAGCAGCCAACTCCTGGGGGCGGATGGCTACACCTTC
CDR3: CASSQLLGADGYTF
size: .
D: .
V: TRBV4-2
J: TRBJ1-2

DNA: TGTGCCAGCTCACCGGACAATAATTCACCCCTCCACTTT
CDR3: CASSPDNNSPLHF
size: many
D: .
V: TRBV18
J: TRBJ1-6

DNA: TGCGCCAGCAGCCAAGCTGGGACAGCTAATGAAAAACTGTTTTTT
CDR3: CASSQAGTANEKLFF
size: .
D: TRBD1
V: TRBV4-1
J: TRBJ1-4

DNA: TGTGCCAGCAGCTTCCAGGACGGTTCTTACTCACCCCTCCACTTT
CDR3: CASSFQDGSYSPLHF
size: .
D: .
V: TRBV7-2
J: TRBJ1-6

DNA: TGTGCCAGCAGCCAAGGGGGACAGGAGGTCTACGAGCAGTACTTC
CDR3: CASSQGGQEVYEQYF
size: few
D: TRBD1
V: TRBV4-2
J: TRBJ2-7

DNA: TGTGCCAGCAATGCACAGCGAAATGAAAAACTGTTTTTT
CDR3: CASNAQRNEKLFF
size: few
D: .
V: TRBV12-3/TRBV12-4
J: TRBJ1-4

DNA: TGTGCCAGCAGCCAAGGGGGAGAAAAACTGTTTTTT
CDR3: CASSQGGEKLFF
size: .
D: .
V: TRBV3-1
J: TRBJ1-4

DNA: TGTGCCAGCAGTGTATCGGGGACGCAAAACATTCAGTACTTC
CDR3: CASSVSGTQNIQYF
size: few
D: .
V: TRBV2
J: TRBJ2-4

DNA: TGTGCCAGCAGCCGCGACAGGGACATTTCCTACGAGCAGTACTTC
CDR3: CASSRDRDISYEQYF
size: .
D: TRBD1
V: TRBV12-3/TRBV12-4
J: TRBJ2-7

DNA: TGTGCCACCAGCAGAGAGGACGGGGCTAACTATGGCTACACCTTC
CDR3: CATSREDGANYGYTF
size: few
D: .
V: TRBV15
J: TRBJ1-2

DNA: TGTGCCAGCAGCTTAGGACAGACGAATGAAAAACTGTTTTTT
CDR3: CASSLGQTNEKLFF
size: .
D: .
V: TRBV7-6
J: TRBJ1-4

DNA: TGTGCCAGCAGCTTAGCGTTCCGGACACTCACAGATACGCAGTATTTT
CDR3: CASSLAFRTLTDTQYF
size: .
D: .
V: TRBV7-2
J: TRBJ2-3

DNA: TGTGCCAGCTCACCATCCCCTGGGGCCAACGTCCTGACTTTC
CDR3: CASSPSPGANVLTF
size: .
D: .
V: TRBV18
J: TRBJ2-6

DNA: TGTGCCATCAGGACCTGGACTAGCGGGGTCACAGATACGCAGTATTTT
CDR3: CAIRTWTSGVTDTQYF
size: .
D: TRBD2
V: TRBV10-3
J: TRBJ2-3

DNA: TGTGCCTGGAGTCCAGGGACAGGGGGTTATCAGCCCCAGCATTTT
CDR3: CAWSPGTGGYQPQHF
size: .
D: TRBD1
V: TRBV30
J: TRBJ1-5

DNA: TGTGCCAGCAGAAGACAGGGGGCCACTGAAGCTTTCTTT
CDR3: CASRRQGATEAFF
size: few
D: TRBD1
V: TRBV2
J: TRBJ1-1

DNA: TGCGCCAGCAGCAAGGGACAGTTCACTGAAGCTTTCTTT
CDR3: CASSKGQFTEAFF
size: few
D: TRBD1
V: TRBV5-1
J: TRBJ1-1

DNA: TGTGCCAGCAGCTTGTTCTTTCGGACTAGCAAAACCAATGAGCAGTTCTTC
CDR3: CASSLFFRTSKTNEQFF
size: .
D: TRBD2
V: TRBV5-4
J: TRBJ2-1

DNA: TGTGCCAGCAGTTTATTGGCAGGGAATGGCTACACCTTC
CDR3: CASSLLAGNGYTF
size: many
D: .
V: TRBV12-3/TRBV12-4
J: TRBJ1-2

DNA: TGTGCCAGCCTTGGGGACAGCGGTCCCTCTGGCTACACCTTC
CDR3: CASLGDSGPSGYTF
size: many
D: TRBD1
V: TRBV18
J: TRBJ1-2

DNA: TGTGCCAGCAGTTACGTGCCAGGAGAGAGTTATGGCTACACCTTC
CDR3: CASSYVPGESYGYTF
size: .
D: .
V: TRBV6-5
J: TRBJ1-2

DNA: TGCGCCAGCAGCCCCCTCGGACAGGGCTATGGCTACACCTTC
CDR3: CASSPLGQGYGYTF
size: .
D: TRBD1
V: TRBV4-1
J: TRBJ1-2

DNA: TGCGCCAGCAACTTTGGGGGCACAGATACGCAGTATTTT
CDR3: CASNFGGTDTQYF
size: once
D: .
V: TRBV10-2
J: TRBJ2-3

DNA: TGTGCCAGCAGCCAGATAGCGGGGGGGCTTGATACGCAGTATTTT
CDR3: CASSQIAGGLDTQYF
size: few
D: TRBD2
V: TRBV4-2
J: TRBJ2-3

DNA: TGTGCCAGCAGCCGGGACAGGGGTACTGAAGCTTTCTTT
CDR3: CASSRDRGTEAFF
size: .
D: TRBD1
V: TRBV5-4
J: TRBJ1-1

DNA: TGCGCCAGCAGCTTGGCCCTACAGGGTATAGGGACTGAAGCTTTCTTT
CDR3: CASSLALQGIGTEAFF
size: .
D: .
V: TRBV5-1
J: TRBJ1-1

DNA: TGTGCCAGCAGCCCTTATGGTATAGATACGCAGTATTTT
CDR3: CASSPYGIDTQYF
size: .
D: .
V: TRBV5-4
J: TRBJ2-3

DNA: TGCAGTGCTCGTCAATACAGGGGACTCTCCTACAATGAGCAGTTCTTC
CDR3: CSARQYRGLSYNEQFF
size: few
D: .
V: TRBV20-1
J: TRBJ2-1

DNA: TGCGCCAGCAGCGGAGACGGGTTCAGAGAGGCAGATACGCAGTATTTT
CDR3: CASSGDGFREADTQYF
size: many
D: .
V: TRBV4-1
J: TRBJ2-3

DNA: TGCAGTGCTACGGACAGGGGGCGGATGTACGAGCAGTACTTC
CDR3: CSATDRGRMYEQYF
size: few
D: TRBD1
V: TRBV20-1
J: TRBJ2-7

DNA: TGTGCCAGCAGCCATAGCTCTGGGGCCAACGTCCTGACTTTC
CDR3: CASSHSSGANVLTF
size: few
D: .
V: TRBV4-2
J: TRBJ2-6

DNA: TGTGCCAGCAGCGTTGGGCCCCTTGGCGAGCAGTACTTC
CDR3: CASSVGPLGEQYF
size: once
D: .
V: TRBV9
J: TRBJ2-7

DNA: TGCGCCAGCAGCTTGGTGTCCGGGGGGGCCAAGAATGAGCAGTTCTTC
CDR3: CASSLVSGGAKNEQFF
size: few
D: TRBD2
V: TRBV5-1
J: TRBJ2-1

DNA: TGTGCCTGGAGGGGGGACAGGACCTATAATTCACCCCTCCACTTT
CDR3: CAWRGDRTYNSPLHF
size: .
D: TRBD1
V: TRBV30
J: TRBJ1-6

DNA: TGTGCCAGCAGAGATCATATCCTTCAAGAGACCCAGTACTTC
CDR3: CASRDHILQETQYF
size: once
D: .
V: TRBV25-1
J: TRBJ2-5

DNA: TGTGCCACCAGCAACCGACGCCGGAACACCGGGGAGCTGTTTTTT
CDR3: CATSNRRRNTGELFF
size: many
D: .
V: TRBV15
J: TRBJ2-2

DNA: TGTGCCAGCAGCTCCGACAGGAAACCCTCCTATGGCTACACCTTC
CDR3: CASSSDRKPSYGYTF
size: many
D: .
V: TRBV12-3/TRBV12-4
J: TRBJ1-2

DNA: TGTGCCAGCACCGACGGAGGAGGGGAGACCCAGTACTTC
CDR3: CASTDGGGETQYF
size: few
D: .
V: TRBV12-3/TRBV12-4
J: TRBJ2-5

DNA: TGTGCCAGCAGCTTAGGTAGCGGGGAGTCAGATACGCAGTATTTT
CDR3: CASSLGSGESDTQYF
size: few
D: TRBD2
V: TRBV7-9
J: TRBJ2-3

DNA: TGCGCCAGCAGCACTCCAGGGGCGGGAGAGACCCAGTACTTC
CDR3: CASSTPGAGETQYF
size: .
D: .
V: TRBV5-1
J: TRBJ2-5

DNA: TGTGCCAGCCGGACAGTAAACTACGAGCAGTACTTC
CDR3: CASRTVNYEQYF
size: .
D: .
V: TRBV27
J: TRBJ2-7

DNA: TGCGCCAGCAGCCAGGGAGGGGGCGCGAACACCGGGGAGCTGTTTTTT
CDR3: CASSQGGGANTGELFF
size: few
D: .
V: TRBV5-1
J: TRBJ2-2

DNA: TGTGCCAGCAGTTTAGTGGGACCCCTAGCCTACCCTCGCTACACCTTC
CDR3: CASSLVGPLAYPRYTF
size: .
D: .
V: TRBV27
J: TRBJ1-2

DNA: TGTGCCAGCAGCTTGGGCGGGGGTTCAGATACGCAGTATTTT
CDR3: CASSLGGGSDTQYF
size: .
D: TRBD2
V: TRBV5-5
J: TRBJ2-3

DNA: TGTGCCAGCAGTATTCGCAGGGACTATGGCTACACCTTC
CDR3: CASSIRRDYGYTF
size: few
D: .
V: TRBV6-5
J: TRBJ1-2

DNA: TGTGCCACCAGCAGAGAAGGGACAGGGTACGAGCAGTACTTC
CDR3: CATSREGTGYEQYF
size: few
D: TRBD1
V: TRBV15
J: TRBJ2-7

DNA: TGCGCCAGCAGCTTGGTTGCGGGCCACAATGAGCAGTTCTTC
CDR3: CASSLVAGHNEQFF
size: few
D: .
V: TRBV5-1
J: TRBJ2-1